The rows below give T cell receptor beta chains drawn from one sample of a study of CD8+ T cells in alopecia areata. The protocol was immunoSEQ multiplex PCR, while the TCRdb copy is restricted to in-frame clones and leaves out a portion. The table has some 95,000 clones, around 44% seen once. The sequenced sample was CD4+ T cells sorted from blood. These receptors were taken from a human donor with alopecia areata. CDR3s include the opening cysteine and the closing phenylalanine or tryptophan. Each record gives: V gene, D gene, J gene, clone size, CDR3 protein, CDR3 DNA. D genes are given only for firm matches. Rows give clone size only sometimes, using once, few, many, or a class for an expanded clone.

V: TRBV2; D: -; J: TRBJ2-1; size: -; CDR3: CASRANINEQFF; DNA: TGTGCCAGCAGGGCGAATATCAATGAGCAGTTCTTC
V: TRBV29-1; D: -; J: TRBJ1-1; size: -; CDR3: CSVEDGPREGMNTEAFF; DNA: TGCAGCGTTGAAGATGGTCCGAGGGAAGGTATGAACACTGAAGCTTTCTTT
V: TRBV29-1; D: -; J: TRBJ2-6; size: -; CDR3: CSVLSSGANVLTF; DNA: TGCAGCGTTCTGAGCTCTGGGGCCAACGTCCTGACTTTC
V: TRBV28; D: -; J: TRBJ1-1; size: few; CDR3: CASGGAFF; DNA: TGTGCCAGCGGGGGAGCTTTCTTT
V: TRBV28; D: -; J: TRBJ2-5; size: once; CDR3: CASSLQGSETQYF; DNA: TGTGCCAGCAGCCTCCAGGGGTCAGAGACCCAGTACTTC
V: TRBV27; D: TRBD1; J: TRBJ1-1; size: -; CDR3: CASRITGQTNTEAFF; DNA: TGTGCCAGCAGGATAACGGGACAGACGAACACTGAAGCTTTCTTT
V: TRBV7-2; D: -; J: TRBJ2-5; size: -; CDR3: CASSLWETQYF; DNA: TGTGCCAGCAGCTTGTGGGAGACCCAGTACTTC
V: TRBV28; D: TRBD1; J: TRBJ2-7; size: few; CDR3: CASSSGQGNKEQYF; DNA: TGTGCCAGCAGTTCGGGACAGGGGAATAAGGAGCAGTACTTC
V: TRBV27; D: -; J: TRBJ2-5; size: -; CDR3: CASSSDGGTQYF; DNA: TGTGCCAGCAGCTCCGATGGGGGAACCCAGTACTTC
V: TRBV18; D: TRBD1; J: TRBJ2-3; size: -; CDR3: CASSYGAGTGSDTQYF; DNA: TGTGCCAGCTCATATGGCGCCGGGACAGGGTCAGATACGCAGTATTTT
V: TRBV11-3; D: TRBD2; J: TRBJ2-5; size: few; CDR3: CASSPRTSQETQYF; DNA: TGTGCCAGCAGCCCTCGGACTAGCCAAGAGACCCAGTACTTC
V: TRBV2; D: -; J: TRBJ2-1; size: -; CDR3: CASSARGASSYNEQFF; DNA: TGTGCCAGCAGTGCTAGGGGCGCGAGCTCCTACAATGAGCAGTTCTTC
V: TRBV29-1; D: -; J: TRBJ2-1; size: -; CDR3: CSVAEGAYNEQFF; DNA: TGCAGCGTCGCCGAGGGGGCCTACAATGAGCAGTTCTTC
V: TRBV5-1; D: -; J: TRBJ2-5; size: -; CDR3: CASSLVPTQETQYF; DNA: TGCGCCAGCAGCTTGGTGCCGACCCAAGAGACCCAGTACTTC
V: TRBV6-5; D: TRBD2; J: TRBJ2-7; size: -; CDR3: CASSYDLAGGYEQYF; DNA: TGTGCCAGCAGTTACGACCTTGCGGGAGGGTACGAGCAGTACTTC
V: TRBV30; D: TRBD1; J: TRBJ1-6; size: -; CDR3: CAWRRQGSPLHF; DNA: TGTGCCTGGAGAAGACAGGGGTCACCCCTCCACTTT
V: TRBV2; D: -; J: TRBJ2-6; size: many; CDR3: CASSFAGQTSGANVLTF; DNA: TGTGCCAGCAGTTTTGCTGGACAGACCTCTGGGGCCAACGTCCTGACTTTC
V: TRBV25-1; D: TRBD2; J: TRBJ2-5; size: -; CDR3: CASTTLAGASQYF; DNA: TGTGCCAGCACCACCCTAGCGGGAGCGTCCCAGTACTTC
V: TRBV30; D: -; J: TRBJ1-2; size: once; CDR3: CAWSVLDRGYTF; DNA: TGTGCCTGGAGTGTACTCGACAGGGGCTACACCTTC
V: TRBV5-1; D: -; J: TRBJ2-7; size: -; CDR3: CASSPALALEQYF; DNA: TGCGCCAGCAGCCCAGCACTAGCTCTCGAGCAGTACTTC
V: TRBV30; D: TRBD1; J: TRBJ2-7; size: -; CDR3: CAWSILGQGEYEQYF; DNA: TGTGCCTGGAGCATATTGGGACAGGGCGAATACGAGCAGTACTTC
V: TRBV5-1; D: -; J: TRBJ2-7; size: few; CDR3: CASSPDIGYEQYF; DNA: TGCGCCAGCAGCCCGGACATTGGTTACGAGCAGTACTTC